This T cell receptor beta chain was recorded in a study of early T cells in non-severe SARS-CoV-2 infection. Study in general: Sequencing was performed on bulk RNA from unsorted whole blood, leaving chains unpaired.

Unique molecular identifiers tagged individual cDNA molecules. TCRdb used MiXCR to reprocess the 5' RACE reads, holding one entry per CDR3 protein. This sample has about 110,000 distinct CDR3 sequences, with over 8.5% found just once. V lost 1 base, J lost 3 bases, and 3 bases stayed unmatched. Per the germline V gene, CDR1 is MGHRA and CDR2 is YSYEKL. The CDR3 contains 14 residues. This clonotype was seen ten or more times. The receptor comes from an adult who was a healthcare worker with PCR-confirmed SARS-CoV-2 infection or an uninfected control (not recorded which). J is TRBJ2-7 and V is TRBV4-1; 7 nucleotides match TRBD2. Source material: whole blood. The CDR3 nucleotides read TGCGCCAGCAGCCAAGGCGGGAGCGACTACGAGCAGTACTTC. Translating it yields CASSQGGSDYEQYF.